A single T cell receptor beta chain is shown here with its context. Its target is unknown. The germline V gene has CDR1 MNHEY and CDR2 SVGAGI. The CDR3 is made up of 13 amino acids. V shed 6 bases and J shed 3 bases, with 12 bases lying between them. PCR involved 60 Vbeta and 13 Jbeta primers. Clones were sequenced by immunoSEQ multiplex PCR, and TCRdb holds only the in-frame ones, with some missing. The sample holds about 180,000 clones, around 80% seen once. The data were obtained in a study of cytomegalovirus exposure and HLA in healthy donors. Study-wide results and limits: In vitro assays verified that a few CMV-associated chains recognized CMV antigens specifically.

Nominally healthy donors provided the samples, though records likely missed some immune exposures. The TCR comes from a girl aged 2-10 years in good health and CMV-seropositive. The V and J genes are TRBV6-5 and TRBJ2-7; D perhaps matches TRBD1 (7 bases). Sequencing was carried out using PBMCs. The CDR3 reads CASSAGQSYEQYF. In nucleotides, the CDR3 is TGTGCCAGCAGCGCGGGACAGAGCTACGAGCAGTACTTC.